These T cell receptor beta chains were read from a single sample in a study of cytomegalovirus exposure and HLA in healthy donors. Clones were sequenced by immunoSEQ multiplex PCR, and TCRdb holds only the in-frame ones, with some missing. Of about 160,000 clones listed, 65% to 85% are singletons. Sequenced: PBMCs. These receptor sequences come from a woman in her forties or fifties in good health and CMV-seropositive. Each CDR3 is given with its conserved first and last residue. A D gene is named only where the DNA matches it firmly. Size values are once, few and many counts, or a class for expanded clones, and some rows have none.

>TRBV7-3|.|once|TRBJ2-3
TGTGCCAGCAGCTACCTCGGGGGAGATAGCACAGATACGCAGTATTTT
CASSYLGGDSTDTQYF
>TRBV6-1|.|once|TRBJ1-6
TGTGCCAGCGACAGGTCCTATAATTCACCCCTCCACTTT
CASDRSYNSPLHF
>TRBV19|TRBD1|.|TRBJ2-3
TGTGCCAGTAGTATAAGGGACAGGGGAACAGATACGCAGTATTTT
CASSIRDRGTDTQYF
>TRBV2|.|.|TRBJ1-1
TGTGCCAGTCAGTACGACACTGAAGCTTTCTTT
CASQYDTEAFF
>TRBV2|TRBD1|.|TRBJ1-1
TGTGCCAGCAGCGGGACAGGGGATACTGAAGCTTTCTTT
CASSGTGDTEAFF
>TRBV10-3|TRBD1|.|TRBJ2-2
TGTGCCATCAGTGAGTCTACAGGGGGTCTGTCCGGGGAGCTGTTTTTT
CAISESTGGLSGELFF
>TRBV6-1|TRBD1|.|TRBJ1-1
TGTGCCAGCAGTAACAGGGGAAAGACTGAAGCTTTCTTT
CASSNRGKTEAFF
>TRBV7-9|TRBD2|.|TRBJ2-3
TGTGCCAGCAGCCCTCGGGGTAGCGGGACAGATACGCAGTATTTT
CASSPRGSGTDTQYF
>TRBV5-5|.|few|TRBJ1-1
TGTGCCAGCAGGCCAACGGGGGGCACTGAAGCTTTCTTT
CASRPTGGTEAFF
>TRBV6-5|.|.|TRBJ2-7
TGTGCCAGCAGTTACTCGAGAAGTGGGGCCGAGCAGTACTTC
CASSYSRSGAEQYF
>TRBV7-8|.|.|TRBJ2-2
TGTGCCAGCAGCCAAGACAGGTCGAACACCGGGGAGCTGTTTTTT
CASSQDRSNTGELFF
>TRBV10-3|.|.|TRBJ1-2
TGTGCCATCAGTGAGCAACAGCAACGTTATGGCTACACCTTC
CAISEQQQRYGYTF
>TRBV5-1|TRBD1|.|TRBJ2-3
TGCGCCAGCAGCGCGGGACAGGACACAGATACGCAGTATTTT
CASSAGQDTDTQYF
>TRBV6-1|.|.|TRBJ2-5
TGTGCCACCCGGTTGGGGGGTGGTGGGACCCAGTACTTC
CATRLGGGGTQYF
>TRBV19|TRBD1|.|TRBJ1-2
TGTGCCAGTAGTCTCACCGGGACAGGGCGAGGCTACACCTTC
CASSLTGTGRGYTF
>TRBV27|.|.|TRBJ2-7
TGTGCCAGCAGTTTATCGAAAAGGGGCCACGAGCAGTACTTC
CASSLSKRGHEQYF
>TRBV5-6|TRBD1|.|TRBJ1-5
TGTGCCAGCAGCTTGTACAGGGGGAACCTTAATCAGCCCCAGCATTTT
CASSLYRGNLNQPQHF
>TRBV30|TRBD2|.|TRBJ2-7
TGTGCCTGGAAACTAGCGGGGGGGCGCGAGCAGTACTTC
CAWKLAGGREQYF
>TRBV9|.|.|TRBJ1-2
TGTGCCAGCAGCGGGAGCAGGACTTCGGAGGGTTTTCACTATGGCTACACCTTC
CASSGSRTSEGFHYGYTF
>TRBV5-1|TRBD1|.|TRBJ1-1
TGCGCCAGCAGCGAGGACAGGGGTAATACTGAAGCTTTCTTT
CASSEDRGNTEAFF
>TRBV4-1|.|.|TRBJ1-1
TGCGCCAGCAGCCAACGACCTAGCACTGAAGCTTTCTTT
CASSQRPSTEAFF
>TRBV19|TRBD1|few|TRBJ1-2
TGTGCCAGTAGATCCGGGACAGGGCCCTATGGCTACACCTTC
CASRSGTGPYGYTF
>TRBV5-6|.|.|TRBJ1-2
TGTGCCAGCAGCTCTTACAGGGTCTACACCTTC
CASSSYRVYTF
>TRBV9|TRBD2|.|TRBJ2-1
TGTGCCAGCAGCGTAGAGGATAGCGGGGGATACAATGAGCAGTTCTTC
CASSVEDSGGYNEQFF
>TRBV11-2|TRBD1|.|TRBJ2-7
TGTGCCAGCAGCTCGACAGGGGGAGGGTACGAGCAGTACTTC
CASSSTGGGYEQYF